Listed here are 13 T cell receptor beta chains from one sample, sequenced in a study of cytomegalovirus exposure and HLA in healthy donors. Use of 60 Vbeta and 13 Jbeta primers characterized the PCR. This table comes from immunoSEQ multiplex PCR, and its TCRdb copy is limited to in-frame clones, with some not included. The data contain 140,000 to 150,000 clones, 75% to 80% of them singletons. Sequencing was done on a sample of PBMCs. Every receptor here comes from a woman younger than 45 in good health and CMV-seronegative.

The chain recombines TRBV5-1 with TRBJ2-1; D gene unclear. V lost 2 bases to trimming and J lost 10 bases, with 10 bases between them. This CDR3 is built from 12 residues. Germline CDR1 reads SGHRS; CDR2 reads YFSETQ. The CDR3 sequence is CASSFEAREQFF. The CDR3 DNA sequence: TGCGCCAGCAGCTTTGAAGCGCGCGAGCAGTTCTTC.

V gene TRBV5-1 combines with J gene TRBJ2-7, with D uncertain. The CDR3 sequence is 14 residues long. Per germline, CDR1 SGHRS and CDR2 YFSETQ. The V end lost 4 bases, the J end lost 3 bases, and 14 bases lay between the germline ends. CDR3 DNA sequence: TGCGCCAGCAGCGCGGAAGGCGGAAACTACGAGCAGTACTTC. Translating it yields CASSAEGGNYEQYF.

The chain carries TRBV7-9 and TRBJ2-2; D may be TRBD2 (6 bases). Germline lookup yields CDR1 SEHNR and CDR2 FQNEAQ (reference sequence). V lost 1 base and J 6 bases, leaving 12 bases between the germline ends. This CDR3 region has 15 residues. CDR3 sequence: CASSLGAGRPGELFF. The CDR3 DNA is TGTGCCAGCAGCTTAGGGGCAGGGAGGCCCGGGGAGCTGTTTTTT.

The V gene is TRBV2, the J gene TRBJ1-5; D call uncertain. Per germline, CDR1 SNHLY and CDR2 FYNNEI. This CDR3 contains 15 residues. The germline V and J ends were trimmed by 6 bases and 4 bases, with 16 bases remaining between them. CDR3 in amino acids: CASRENPGQNQPQHF. The CDR3, as DNA: TGTGCCAGCAGGGAAAACCCGGGTCAGAATCAGCCCCAGCATTTT.

The chain carries TRBV23-1 and TRBJ1-4, with D tentatively TRBD1 (5 bases). TRBV23-1 is labeled an ORF, and its function is uncertain. The V and J ends lost 2 bases and 7 bases respectively, with 17 bases between them. The CDR3 runs to 16 residues. The CDR3 here is CASSQRSGRLGEKLFF. Written as DNA, the CDR3 is TGCGCCAGCAGTCAACGTTCAGGGAGGTTAGGTGAAAAACTGTTTTTT.

The V gene is TRBV6-1, the J gene TRBJ2-3, with 12 nucleotides matching TRBD2. Per the germline V gene, CDR1 is MNHNS and CDR2 is SASEGT. Unmatched junction bases numbered 2, after V lost 4 bases and J lost 3 bases. The CDR3 is 15 amino acids. The CDR3 DNA reads TGTGCCAGCAGTGCTAGCGGGGGGGGGACAGATACGCAGTATTTT. This sequence encodes CASSASGGGTDTQYF.

The chain employs TRBV30 and TRBJ1-5, with 7 bases matching TRBD1. Trimming took 4 bases from V and 4 from J; bases not matched to a gene: 10. This CDR3 region has 15 residues. CDR1 is GTSNPN and CDR2 is SVGIG in the germline V gene (reference sequence). DNA for the CDR3: TGTGCCTGGACCCCCTGGGCAGGGGGGAATCAGCCCCAGCATTTT. It is translated as CAWTPWAGGNQPQHF.

V and J are TRBV5-1 and TRBJ1-4; possibly TRBD1 for D (6 bases). Germline loops: CDR1 SGHRS, CDR2 YFSETQ. CDR3 length: 15 residues. The germline V and J ends were trimmed by 5 bases and 8 bases, with 19 bases remaining between them. CDR3 loop: CASRDQGQRGEKLFF. CDR3 DNA: TGCGCCAGCAGGGACCAGGGACAACGAGGCGAAAAACTGTTTTTT.

This clone was counted once. The chain is built from TRBV7-8 and TRBJ1-5, with 7 positions matching TRBD1. The CDR3 sequence is 16 residues long. V gave up 2 bases and J gave up 6 bases; unmatched junction bases: 10. Germline V gene data show CDR1 as SGHVS and CDR2 as FQNEAQ. The CDR3 sequence: CASSLNLGGRGQPQHF. CDR3 bases: TGTGCCAGCAGCTTAAATCTAGGGGGCAGGGGTCAGCCCCAGCATTTT.

V is TRBV7-7 and J is TRBJ2-5, with 9 bases fitting TRBD2. The CDR3 is made up of 16 amino acids. The V gene's germline CDR1 is SSHAT and CDR2 FNYEAQ (reference sequence). The J segment lost 4 bases and the V segment lost 10 bases, leaving 16 bases of the junction unmatched. The CDR3 region is CATGGGGGASGETQYF. The CDR3 nucleotides read TGTGCCACCGGGGGGGGCGGGGGGGCCTCCGGAGAGACCCAGTACTTC.

The table lists this clone with a few counts. The chain is built from TRBV10-1 and TRBJ2-1, with TRBD2 identical over 10 bases. From germline, CDR1 is WNHNN and CDR2 SYGVQD (reference sequence). The ends lost 2 bases at V and 7 bases at J; junction bases unmatched: 8. The CDR3 runs to 16 residues. The DNA for the CDR3 is TGCGCCAGCAGTGAGAGTAGGCTAGCGGGGGAGAATGAGCAGTTCTTC. Encoded protein: CASSESRLAGENEQFF.

The rearrangement uses TRBV5-5 and TRBJ2-3, with 9 bases matching TRBD2. The CDR3 sequence is 18 residues long. CDR1 is SGHKS, CDR2 YYEKEE, per germline (reference sequence). J gave up 0 bases and V 4 bases, and 12 bases lay outside the gene matches. CDR3 region: CASSPGSGGQPSTDTQYF. The CDR3, as DNA: TGTGCCAGCAGCCCGGGGAGCGGGGGGCAACCTAGCACAGATACGCAGTATTTT.

The genes are TRBV9 and TRBJ1-1; D remains unclear. The CDR3 length is 16 residues. Per germline, CDR1 SGDLS and CDR2 YYNGEE. V lost 2 bases to trimming and J lost 1 base, with 15 bases between them. CDR3 nucleotides: TGTGCCAGCAGCGTTTCAGCCGATGGAGGGAACACTGAAGCTTTCTTT. This codes for CASSVSADGGNTEAFF.